These 10 T cell receptor beta chains originate from one sample sequenced in a study of blood T cell repertoires in COVID-19 (dated by TCRdb to 2019 to 2021). Receptor libraries were prepared by the immunoSEQ multiplex PCR assay. TCRdb limited this immuneACCESS table to in-frame rearrangements with V and J called. A share of clones is missing; checked studies link under half to unresolved V genes, and the rest is unexplained. Across this sample there are tens of thousands of clones, with approximately 77% seen only once. Of the sample, approximately 2.3% falls within the top ten clones. The source material was peripheral blood. These receptor sequences come from a man between 65 and 79 years old with COVID-19, enrolled during active disease.

The rearrangement links TRBV13 to TRBJ1-2; a weak D match, TRBD1 (6 bases). The germline CDR1 and CDR2 sequences are PRHDT and FYEKMQ (reference sequence). The CDR3 spans 14 residues. V was pared by 6 bases and J by 1 base, with 12 bases between. The CDR3 coding sequence is TGTGCCAGCAGGCCTAGGGGGTTTAACTATGGCTACACCTTC. It encodes CASRPRGFNYGYTF.

This clone occurred a few times. The gene calls are TRBV13 and TRBJ1-5, with D maybe TRBD1 (6 bases). The germline CDR1 and CDR2 sequences are PRHDT and FYEKMQ (reference sequence). V dropped 2 bases and J dropped 2 bases, with 10 bases sitting between them. The length of the CDR3 is 15 residues. CDR3 bases: TGTGCCAGCAGCTTAAGGGGGTTTGGCAATCAGCCCCAGCATTTT. Translated, it gives CASSLRGFGNQPQHF.

J is TRBJ2-2 and V is TRBV6-6; D unresolved. The CDR3 sequence is 13 residues long. Germline V gene sequence: CDR1 MNHNY, CDR2 SVGAGI (reference sequence). Deletions cut 2 bases from V and 4 bases from J, with 5 bases between. CDR3: CASSYPSTGELFF. CDR3 nucleotide sequence: TGTGCCAGCAGTTACCCCAGCACCGGGGAGCTGTTTTTT.

This chain joins TRBV18 and TRBJ2-3; D unresolved. This CDR3 contains 17 residues. Germline CDR1 is KGHSH and CDR2 is LQKENI. V was cut by 3 bases and J by 1 base, with 17 bases left in between. In nucleotides, the CDR3 is TGTGCCAGCTCACCCTATGGCGCGGCGGCTCGCACAGATACGCAGTATTTT. It specifies CASSPYGAAARTDTQYF.

The chain employs TRBV11-2 and TRBJ2-3; D possibly corresponds to TRBD1 (5 bases). There are 15 residues in the CDR3. Trimming stripped 2 bases from V and 0 bases from J, with 9 bases between. Germline V CDR1 and CDR2: SGHAT, FQNNGV. CDR3 loop: CASSLSQGSTDTQYF. The CDR3 DNA reads as TGTGCCAGCAGCTTATCCCAGGGCAGCACAGATACGCAGTATTTT.

The rearrangement uses TRBV2 and TRBJ2-7, with TRBD2 matching over 7 bases. The V and J ends lost 11 bases and 2 bases, in that order; junction bases with no gene match: 6. The CDR3 is 12 amino acids. Germline V gives CDR1 SNHLY, CDR2 FYNNEI. In DNA form, the CDR3 reads TGTGCCGTCGGGGACTATGCCTACGAGCAGTACTTC. Amino acid sequence: CAVGDYAYEQYF.

This clone showed up just a few times. V usage is TRBV4-1 and J usage is TRBJ1-5; the D is unclear. CDR1 is MGHRA and CDR2 is YSYEKL in the germline V gene. CDR3 size: 14 residues. The V and J ends lost 0 bases and 4 bases respectively, with 7 bases between them. CDR3 DNA sequence: TGCGCCAGCAGCCAAGATTCGGGGAATCAGCCCCAGCATTTT. Translation gives CASSQDSGNQPQHF.

The chain combines TRBV27 with TRBJ1-4, with TRBD1 matching 7 bases. The CDR3 runs 14 residues. The V gene end was trimmed by 6 bases and the J gene end by 8 bases; junction bases not matched to a gene: 9. Germline CDR1 MNHEY, CDR2 SMNVEV (reference sequence). CDR3 bases: TGTGCCAGCAGCTTTACAGGGGCCGAGGAAAAACTGTTTTTT. As protein: CASSFTGAEEKLFF.

The chain uses TRBV28 and TRBJ1-5, with 8 bases lining up with TRBD1. V trimming: 7 bases; J trimming: 4 bases; junction bases outside the gene matches: 21. The CDR3 spans 19 residues. Germline assignment: CDR1 MDHEN and CDR2 SYDVKM. The CDR3 sequence: CASNLAMVQGATRNQPQHF. The CDR3 nucleotides are TGTGCCAGCAACCTAGCCATGGTGCAGGGGGCGACCCGGAATCAGCCCCAGCATTTT.

The chain employs TRBV19 and TRBJ2-7; maybe TRBD1 (6 bases). V was trimmed by 5 bases and J by 2 bases, leaving 13 bases between them. This CDR3 comprises 14 residues. Germline CDR1 LNHDA, CDR2 SQIVND (reference sequence). The CDR3 DNA reads TGTGCCAGTAGTCAGGGGCCCCGTACCTACGAGCAGTACTTC. It encodes CASSQGPRTYEQYF. The full variable domain, in which reference TRBV19 and TRBJ2-7 provide the parts outside the CDR3, is DGGITQSPKYLFRKEGQNVTLSCEQNLNHDAMYWYRQDPGQGLRLIYYSQIVNDFQKGDIAEGYSVSREKKESFPLTVTSAQKNPTAFYLCASSQGPRTYEQYFGPGTRLTVT.